This T cell receptor (beta chain) was sequenced during a study of OX40 agonist ivuxolimab in advanced cancers. As concerns this clone: Different DNA sequences within this sample yield the same CDR3.

The table came from immunoSEQ multiplex PCR; TCRdb's copy has only in-frame clones and leaves some out. Found here are roughly 15,000 clones, roughly 90% of them singletons; the top ten hold under 70%. Trimming left V 2 bases short and J 3 bases short, with 16 bases between. From germline, CDR1 is GTSNPN and CDR2 SVGIG (reference sequence). The CDR3 is 15 residues long. The receptor's source is an adult with an advanced solid tumor such as melanoma, head and neck, liver or kidney cancer. Sequenced here: CD4+ or CD8+ T cells sorted from blood, sampled in a trial of the OX40 agonist ivuxolimab. The rearrangement uses TRBV30 and TRBJ1-2, with D possibly being TRBD1 (6 bases). The chain's CDR3 is CAWSNNRVADYGYTF. The CDR3 region has the DNA TGTGCCTGGAGTAACAACAGGGTTGCTGACTATGGCTACACCTTC.